This T cell receptor beta chain was obtained from a study of memory CD4+ T cells and cytomegalovirus serostatus. On the study more broadly: Donors were healthy Belgian adults, 9 or 10 CMV seropositive and around 23 seronegative.

A word on this clone: Its antigen is not identified.

Original handling: After removing out-of-frame reads, millions of distinct TCRbeta sequences remained. Using immunoSEQ multiplex PCR, the repertoire was profiled, and TCRdb retains in-frame clones only, with some absent. V, J and clone size are those of that table, while D and trimming were read from the DNA. The profile shows under 40,000 clones, 65% to 80% of them singletons. This CDR3 region has 16 residues. V was clipped by 6 bases and J by 0 bases; unmatched bases: 7. From germline, CDR1 is LGHNA and CDR2 YNFKEQ. Study-level points and caveats: Suggested: most of the CMV-linked TCR signature lies in CD4+ memory cells. Each of 60 to 80 CMV-associated TCRbeta sequences occurred in one to five individuals.

Single viable CD3+CD4+CD8-CD45RO+ cells were sorted as the memory CD4+ T cells. The specimen sequenced was memory CD4+ T cells from blood. This clonotype originated in an adult in good health and CMV-seropositive. The rearrangement uses TRBV4-2 and TRBJ2-3; 9 bases align to TRBD2. CDR3 sequence (DNA): TGTGCCAGCAGTCTAGGCAGCGGGGGGAGCACAGATACGCAGTATTTT. Amino acid sequence: CASSLGSGGSTDTQYF.